The sequence of this T cell receptor beta chain was determined in a study of blood T cell repertoires in COVID-19. Trimming stripped 8 bases from V and 4 bases from J, with 23 bases between. CDR3 size: 16 residues. Per the germline V gene, CDR1 is KGHDR and CDR2 is SFDVKD. Original analysis: Reference gene primer amplification yielded estimated nucleated cell counts. The protocol was immunoSEQ multiplex PCR, while the TCRdb copy is restricted to in-frame clones and leaves out a portion. That table supplies the V and J calls and clone size; D and trimming were determined from the DNA. Altogether some 100,000 clones are present, over 80% being singletons, with the ten largest covering about 5.9%.

The clonotype comes from a woman aged 55-70 years with active COVID-19. Sequenced sample: peripheral blood. This chain links TRBV24-1 with TRBJ2-7; tentative D call: TRBD2 (6 bases). The CDR3 DNA follows: TGTGCCACCACGCCCCAAACCGGGACTTCTTGGTACGAGCAGTACTTC. It specifies CATTPQTGTSWYEQYF.